This entry features one T cell receptor (beta chain) sequence. This receptor's antigen is unknown. Base-call qualities are not available, and no considerably larger clone is one nucleotide away. This specimen comes from a study of blood T cell repertoires in COVID-19 (dated by TCRdb to 2020 to 2021). Notes on the research overall: Samples from collaborators originated in the United States, Italy and Spain and spanned both the acute and convalescent phases of COVID-19. The material from the prospective study consisted of cDNA or gDNA derived from T cells, B-cell-depleted T cells, or PBMCs. Subjects who had been exposed to COVID-19, were actively infected with it, or had recovered from it provided the deeply sampled blood TCRbeta repertoires that made up the dataset. The repertoires were made available in a free public database intended to serve as a resource for research on the immune response to SARS-CoV-2. Samples were obtained from the ongoing ImmuneRACE study (first 160 participants) and from 1,200 or so subjects provided by 6 global collaborators. A de-identified subject ID, COVID-19 status, age in years and sex were almost always included in the sample metadata. Where available, HLA class I and class II types were obtained from metadata supplied by the sample provider rather than from assay-based typing.

TCRbeta CDR3 regions were amplified from genomic DNA using the immunoSEQ Assay, a bias-controlled multiplex PCR. In the authors' own workflow: Nucleated cell counts per sample were estimated from amplification of reference gene primers within the assay. To quantify the absolute abundance of each unique TCRbeta CDR3 rearrangement, sequence reads were collapsed and filtered. For each sample, productive Simpson clonality was calculated as the square root of Simpson's diversity index over productive rearrangements. Held by TCRdb, this immuneACCESS table contains in-frame sequences only and omits some clones. Under half of the omission traces to an unresolved V gene where checked; the cause of the rest is unknown. V, J and clone size are taken as reported in that table, and D and trimming were inferred from the DNA itself. The sample includes about 100,000 clones, with roughly 84% observed a single time. Of the sample, just under 2% is held by the ten largest clones.

Study-wide findings and limitations: The quantity of clinical and demographic metadata differed by source and by participant and was supplied without curation.

The collaborating institutions used their own protocols to collect whole blood in K2EDTA tubes. For TCRbeta analysis, collaborators shipped samples as frozen whole blood, isolated PBMCs, or DNA extracted from either of those sample types. V loses 5 bases, J loses 0 bases, and the germline ends lie 13 bases apart. From the cysteine up to the phenylalanine, the CDR3 has a length of 16 residues. Only CDR3 DNA is held: 48 bases, read in frame from base 1. The germline V gene encodes CDR1 SGHTA and CDR2 FQGTGA. The sequence was collected from a man aged 70 or older with active or convalescent COVID-19. Sequencing was carried out using peripheral blood. The chain is made from TRBV7-3 and TRBJ2-2, with TRBD2 tentatively as D gene (5 bases match). The nucleotide sequence is given as TGTGCCAGCAGCCGCATCGGACTCCCGAACACCGGGGAGCTGTTTTTT. It specifies CASSRIGLPNTGELFF. Reference TRBV7-3 and TRBJ2-2 proteins supply the regions before and after the CDR3; the full variable domain is: GAGVSQTPSNKVTEKGKYVELRCDPISGHTALYWYRQSLGQGPEFLIYFQGTGAADDSGLPNDRFFAVRPEGSVSTLKIQRTERGDSAVYLCASSRIGLPNTGELFFGEGSRLTVL.